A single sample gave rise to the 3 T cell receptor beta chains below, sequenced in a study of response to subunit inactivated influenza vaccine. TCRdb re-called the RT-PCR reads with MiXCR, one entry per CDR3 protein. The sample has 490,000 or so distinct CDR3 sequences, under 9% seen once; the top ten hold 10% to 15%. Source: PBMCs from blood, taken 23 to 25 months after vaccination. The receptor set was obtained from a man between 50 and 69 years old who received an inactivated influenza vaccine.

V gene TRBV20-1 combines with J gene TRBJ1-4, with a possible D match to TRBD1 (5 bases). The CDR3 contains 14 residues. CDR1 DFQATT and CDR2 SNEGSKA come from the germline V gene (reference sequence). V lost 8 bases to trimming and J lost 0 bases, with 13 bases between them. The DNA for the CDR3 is TGCAGTCTCCTCGGGGGAGCAACTAATGAAAAACTGTTTTTT. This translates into CSLLGGATNEKLFF.

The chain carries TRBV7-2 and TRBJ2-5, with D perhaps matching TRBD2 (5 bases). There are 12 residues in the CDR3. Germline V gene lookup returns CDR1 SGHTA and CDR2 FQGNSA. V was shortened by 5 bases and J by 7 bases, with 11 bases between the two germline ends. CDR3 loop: CASSPPGMTQYF. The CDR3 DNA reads TGTGCCAGCAGCCCCCCGGGGATGACCCAGTACTTC.

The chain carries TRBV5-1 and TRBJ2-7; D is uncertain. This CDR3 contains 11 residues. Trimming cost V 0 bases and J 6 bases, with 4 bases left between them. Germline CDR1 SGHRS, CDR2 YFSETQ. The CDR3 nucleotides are TGCGCCAGCAGCTTGGGCCTCGAGCAGTACTTC. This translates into CASSLGLEQYF.